The 2 T cell receptor beta chains below were found in one sample sequenced in a study of cytomegalovirus exposure and HLA in healthy donors. 60 Vbeta and 13 Jbeta primers were used in PCR. Using immunoSEQ multiplex PCR, the repertoire was profiled, and TCRdb retains in-frame clones only, with some absent. The table includes nearly 110,000 clones, over 70% detected once. Source material: PBMCs. Receptors originate from a man aged 30 to 45 in good health and CMV-seronegative.

The V and J genes are TRBV19 and TRBJ1-1; 11 positions agree with TRBD1. J was trimmed by 10 bases and V by 9 bases; bases with no gene match: 7. This CDR3 has 12 residues. CDR1 is LNHDA and CDR2 is SQIVND in the germline V gene (reference sequence). The CDR3 sequence: CASSGQGGRAFF. Written as DNA, the CDR3 is TGTGCCAGCTCGGGACAGGGGGGTAGAGCTTTCTTT. Variable domain in full (rest from reference TRBV19 and TRBJ1-1): DGGITQSPKYLFRKEGQNVTLSCEQNLNHDAMYWYRQDPGQGLRLIYYSQIVNDFQKGDIAEGYSVSREKKESFPLTVTSAQKNPTAFYLCASSGQGGRAFFGQGTRLTVV.

The CDR3, as DNA: TGCGCCAGCAGCCAAGGGGATAGCGGGGGGCCTTACAATGAGCAGTTCTTC. Its protein is CASSQGDSGGPYNEQFF. The chain joins TRBV4-1 to TRBJ2-1; 10 bases match TRBD2. Germline V gene sequence: CDR1 MGHRA, CDR2 YSYEKL. The CDR3 is made up of 17 amino acids. After removal of 1 base from V and 4 bases from J, the junction contained 7 bases not matched to a gene.